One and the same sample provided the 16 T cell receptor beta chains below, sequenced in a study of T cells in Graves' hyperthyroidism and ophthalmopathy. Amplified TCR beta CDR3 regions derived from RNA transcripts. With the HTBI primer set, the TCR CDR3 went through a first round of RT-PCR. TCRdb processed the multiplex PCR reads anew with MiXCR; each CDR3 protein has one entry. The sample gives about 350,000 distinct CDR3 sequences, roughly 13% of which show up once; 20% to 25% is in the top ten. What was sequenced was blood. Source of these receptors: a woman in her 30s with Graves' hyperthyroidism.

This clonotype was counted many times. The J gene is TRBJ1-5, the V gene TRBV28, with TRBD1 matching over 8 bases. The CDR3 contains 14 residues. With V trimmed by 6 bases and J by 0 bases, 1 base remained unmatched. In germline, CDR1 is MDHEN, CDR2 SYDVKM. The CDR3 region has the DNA TGTGCCAGCAGGCAGGGGGCTAGCAATCAGCCCCAGCATTTT. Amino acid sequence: CASRQGASNQPQHF.

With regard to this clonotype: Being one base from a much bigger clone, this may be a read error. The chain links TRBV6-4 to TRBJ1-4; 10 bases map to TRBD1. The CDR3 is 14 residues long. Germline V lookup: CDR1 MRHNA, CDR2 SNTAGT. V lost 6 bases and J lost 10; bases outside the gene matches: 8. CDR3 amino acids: CASSADRGQGKLFF. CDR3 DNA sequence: TGTGCCAGCAGCGCCGACAGGGGGCAGGGAAAACTGTTTTTT.

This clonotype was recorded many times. The chain's CDR3 is CASSESGGYNSPLHF. The CDR3 coding sequence is TGTGCCAGCAGTGAATCTGGGGGTTATAATTCACCCCTCCACTTT. This chain uses TRBV25-1 with TRBJ1-6; tentative D call: TRBD1 (5 bases). This CDR3 contains 15 residues. Germline V gene data show CDR1 as MGHDK and CDR2 as SYGVNS. V was trimmed by 1 base and J by 4 bases, leaving 8 bases between them. Filled out from reference TRBV25-1 and TRBJ1-6, the complete variable domain reads EADIYQTPRYLVIGTGKKITLECSQTMGHDKMYWYQQDPGMELHLIHYSYGVNSTEKGDLSSESTVSRIRTEHFPLTLESARPSHTSQYLCASSESGGYNSPLHFGNGTRLTVT.

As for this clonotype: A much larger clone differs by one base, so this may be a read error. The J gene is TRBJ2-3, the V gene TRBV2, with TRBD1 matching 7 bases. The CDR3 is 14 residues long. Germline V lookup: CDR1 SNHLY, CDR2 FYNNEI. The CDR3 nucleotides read TGTGCCGGCAGTGAAGGGGACAGTACAGATACGCAGTATTTT. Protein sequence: CAGSEGDSTDTQYF.

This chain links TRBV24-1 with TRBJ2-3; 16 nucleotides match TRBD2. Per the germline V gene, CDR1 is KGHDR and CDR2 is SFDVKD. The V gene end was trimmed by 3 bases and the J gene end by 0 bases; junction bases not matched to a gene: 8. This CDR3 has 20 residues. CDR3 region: CATSDLTGTSGRVSTDTQYF. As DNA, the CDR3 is TGTGCCACCAGTGATCTCACCGGGACTAGCGGGAGGGTTAGCACAGATACGCAGTATTTT.

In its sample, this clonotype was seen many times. CDR3 bases: TGTGCCAGCAGCTGGAAGCCGGGACAGGGTTACGAGCAGTACTTC. Its translation: CASSWKPGQGYEQYF. V usage is TRBV7-2 and J usage is TRBJ2-7; 9 positions match TRBD1. Germline CDR1 reads SGHTA; CDR2 reads FQGNSA. V trimming: 4 bases; J trimming: 4 bases; junction bases outside the gene matches: 8. This CDR3 spans 15 amino acids.

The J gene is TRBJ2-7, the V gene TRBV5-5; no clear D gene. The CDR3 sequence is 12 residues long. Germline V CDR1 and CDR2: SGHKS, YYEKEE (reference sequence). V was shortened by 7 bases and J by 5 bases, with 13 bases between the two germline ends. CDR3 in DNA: TGTGCCAGCTCTTGGGTAGGGAACGAGCAGTACTTC. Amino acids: CASSWVGNEQYF.

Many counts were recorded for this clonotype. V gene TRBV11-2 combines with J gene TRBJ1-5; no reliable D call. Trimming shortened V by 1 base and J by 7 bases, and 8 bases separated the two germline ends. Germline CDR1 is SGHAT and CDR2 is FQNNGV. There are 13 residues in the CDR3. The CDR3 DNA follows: TGTGCCAGCAGCTTAGGGACCGGACAGCCCCAGCATTTT. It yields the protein CASSLGTGQPQHF. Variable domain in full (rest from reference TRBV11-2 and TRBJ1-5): EAGVAQSPRYKIIEKRQSVAFWCNPISGHATLYWYQQILGQGPKLLIQFQNNGVVDDSQLPKDRFSAERLKGVDSTLKIQPAKLEDSAVYLCASSLGTGQPQHFGDGTRLSIL.

As DNA, the CDR3 is TGCGCCAGCAGCTCGTACAATGAAGGGGTCCAGCAAGAGACCCAGTACTTC. This encodes CASSSYNEGVQQETQYF. V is TRBV5-1 and J is TRBJ2-5; D possibly corresponds to TRBD1 (5 bases). The CDR3 consists of 17 residues. The ends were cut back, 3 bases at V and 2 bases at J, with 20 bases in the middle. Germline V gives CDR1 SGHRS, CDR2 YFSETQ.

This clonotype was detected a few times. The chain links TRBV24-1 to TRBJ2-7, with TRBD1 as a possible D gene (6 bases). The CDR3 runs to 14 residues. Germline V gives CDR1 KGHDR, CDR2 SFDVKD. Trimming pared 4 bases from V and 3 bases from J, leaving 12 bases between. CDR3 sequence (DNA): TGTGCCACCAGTGACTGGGACATCTTCTACGAGCAGTACTTC. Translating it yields CATSDWDIFYEQYF.

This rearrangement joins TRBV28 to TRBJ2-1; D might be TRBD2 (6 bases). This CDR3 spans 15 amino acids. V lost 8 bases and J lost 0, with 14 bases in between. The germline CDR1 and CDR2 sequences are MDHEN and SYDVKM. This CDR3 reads CASWGVKSSYNEQFF. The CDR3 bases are TGTGCCAGCTGGGGGGTTAAGAGCTCCTACAATGAGCAGTTCTTC. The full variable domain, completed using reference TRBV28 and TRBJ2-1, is DVKVTQSSRYLVKRTGEKVFLECVQDMDHENMFWYRQDPGLGLRLIYFSYDVKMKEKGDIPEGYSVSREKKERFSLILESASTNQTSMYLCASWGVKSSYNEQFFGPGTRLTVL.

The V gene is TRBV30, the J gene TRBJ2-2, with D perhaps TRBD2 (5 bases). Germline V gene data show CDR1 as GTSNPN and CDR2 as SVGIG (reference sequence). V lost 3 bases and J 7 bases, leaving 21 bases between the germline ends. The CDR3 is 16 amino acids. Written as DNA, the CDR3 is TGTGCCTGGAGGGAGGCGGGCTCCCTTGCAAACGGGGAGCTGTTTTTT. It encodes CAWREAGSLANGELFF. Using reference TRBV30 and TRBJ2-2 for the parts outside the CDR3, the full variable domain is SQTIHQWPATLVQPVGSPLSLECTVEGTSNPNLYWYRQAAGRGLQLLFYSVGIGQISSEVPQNLSASRPQDRQFILSSKKLLLSDSGFYLCAWREAGSLANGELFFGEGSRLTVL.

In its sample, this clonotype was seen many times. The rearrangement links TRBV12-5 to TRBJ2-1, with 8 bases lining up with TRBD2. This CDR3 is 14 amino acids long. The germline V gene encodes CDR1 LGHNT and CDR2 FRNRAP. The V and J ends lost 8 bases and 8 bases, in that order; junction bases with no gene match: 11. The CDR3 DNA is TGTGCTAGTCCCGGGGCGGGAGGCGGCGATGAGCAGTTCTTC. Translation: CASPGAGGGDEQFF.

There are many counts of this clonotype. As DNA, the CDR3 is TGTGCCAGTAGTTCACCAACGAAGGGGTCTCAAGAGACCCAGTACTTC. It specifies CASSSPTKGSQETQYF. This chain links TRBV19 with TRBJ2-5, with D maybe TRBD1 (5 bases). CDR1 is LNHDA, CDR2 SQIVND, per germline (reference sequence). Trimming shortened V by 5 bases and J by 2 bases, and 18 bases separated the two germline ends. The CDR3 has 16 amino acids.

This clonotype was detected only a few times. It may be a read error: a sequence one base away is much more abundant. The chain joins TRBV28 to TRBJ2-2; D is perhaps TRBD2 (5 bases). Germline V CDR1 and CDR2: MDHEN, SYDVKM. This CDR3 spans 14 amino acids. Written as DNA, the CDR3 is TGTGCCAGCAGTTTATACAGAAACACCGGGGAGCTGCTTTTT. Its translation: CASSLYRNTGELLF.

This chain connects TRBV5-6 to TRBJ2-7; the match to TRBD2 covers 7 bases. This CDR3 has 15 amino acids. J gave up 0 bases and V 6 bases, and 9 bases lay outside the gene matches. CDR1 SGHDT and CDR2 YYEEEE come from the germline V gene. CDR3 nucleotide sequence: TGTGCCAGCACGCGAATCAGCGGGGCCTCCTACGAGCAGTACTTC. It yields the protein CASTRISGASYEQYF. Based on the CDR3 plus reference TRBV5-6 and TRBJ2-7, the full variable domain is DAGVTQSPTHLIKTRGQQVTLRCSPKSGHDTVSWYQQALGQGPQFIFQYYEEEERQRGNFPDRFSGHQFPNYSSELNVNALLLGDSALYLCASTRISGASYEQYFGPGTRLTVT.